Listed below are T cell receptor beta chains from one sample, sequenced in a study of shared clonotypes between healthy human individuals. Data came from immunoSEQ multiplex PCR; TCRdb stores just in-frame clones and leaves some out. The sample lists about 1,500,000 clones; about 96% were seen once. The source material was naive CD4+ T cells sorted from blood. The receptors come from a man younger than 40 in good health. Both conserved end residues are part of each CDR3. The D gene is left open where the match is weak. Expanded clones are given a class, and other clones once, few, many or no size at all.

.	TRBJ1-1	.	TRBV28	TGTGCCAGCATCTCTGGGGGGAACACTGAAGCTTTCTTT	CASISGGNTEAFF
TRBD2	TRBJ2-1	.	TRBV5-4	TGTGCCAGCAGCGCGACTAGCGGGGCCTACAATGAGCAGTTCTTC	CASSATSGAYNEQFF
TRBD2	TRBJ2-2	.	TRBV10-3	TGTGCCATCAGTGATCAAGCGGGAGTAAACACCGGGGAGCTGTTTTTT	CAISDQAGVNTGELFF
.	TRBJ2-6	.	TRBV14	TGTGCCAGCAGCCAATCAGGGGCGGTCGGGGCCAACGTCCTGACTTTC	CASSQSGAVGANVLTF
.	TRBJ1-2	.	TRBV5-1	TGCGCCAGCAGCTTGGCCGGGGAGGGCTACACCTTC	CASSLAGEGYTF
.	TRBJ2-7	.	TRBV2	TGTGCCAGCCTCTCAGGGGACTCCCTCGAGCAGTACTTC	CASLSGDSLEQYF
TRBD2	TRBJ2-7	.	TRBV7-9	TGTGCCAGCAGCTTTCTAGCGGGAGGGCGGGGCGAGCAGTACTTC	CASSFLAGGRGEQYF
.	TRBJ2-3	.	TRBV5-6	TGTGCCAGCAACCTAAAGCGGATAACTAGCACAGATACGCAGTATTTT	CASNLKRITSTDTQYF
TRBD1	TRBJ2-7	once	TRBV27	TGTGCCAGCAGTTCGACCCTAGGACAGGGGGTCGAGCAGTACTTC	CASSSTLGQGVEQYF
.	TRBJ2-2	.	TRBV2	TGTGCCAGCAGTGAAATTTTGGGGTTTGGATCCCCCGGCGGGGAGCTGTTTTTT	CASSEILGFGSPGGELFF
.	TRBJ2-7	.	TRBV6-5	TGTGCCAGCAGTTACATACACGAGCAGTACTTC	CASSYIHEQYF
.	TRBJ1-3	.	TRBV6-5	TGTGCCAGCAGTTATAAGCCACGCGGGGAGGGAAACACCATATATTTT	CASSYKPRGEGNTIYF
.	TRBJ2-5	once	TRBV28	TGTGCCAGCAGTTTTCAGGGAGGTACACAGGTGGAGACCCAGTACTTC	CASSFQGGTQVETQYF
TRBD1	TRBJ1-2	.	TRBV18	TGTGCCAGCTCCCTCCATACAGGGGGTGGGTATGGCTACACCTTC	CASSLHTGGGYGYTF
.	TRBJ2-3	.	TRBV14	TGTGCCAGCAGCCAAGGACGAACTAGCACAGATACGCAGTATTTT	CASSQGRTSTDTQYF
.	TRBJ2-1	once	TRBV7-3	TGTGCCAGCAGCTTAATGTGGGGGAATGAGCAGTTCTTC	CASSLMWGNEQFF
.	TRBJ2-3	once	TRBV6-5	TGTGCCAGCAGTTATCGGCGACCCCTGAGCACAGATACGCAGTATTTT	CASSYRRPLSTDTQYF
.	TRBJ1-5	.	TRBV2	TGTGCCAGCAGTGGGGGGAGGGAACAGCCCCAGCATTTT	CASSGGREQPQHF
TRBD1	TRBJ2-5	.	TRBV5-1	TGCGCCAGCAGCTCTCTCGACAGGGTTTGGGAAGAGACCCAGTACTTC	CASSSLDRVWEETQYF
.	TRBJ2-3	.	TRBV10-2	TGCGCCAGCAGTGCACAGCGGCCCTTTATTGATACGCAGTATTTT	CASSAQRPFIDTQYF